The clone carrying this T cell receptor (beta chain) was recorded only once. Its antigen is currently unknown. These data belong to a study of cytomegalovirus exposure and HLA in healthy donors. Whole-study context: A later analysis reported the 130 or so validation repertoires used the same platform as the approximately 700 first-cohort repertoires.

Method: immunoSEQ multiplex PCR; TCRdb's copy keeps in-frame clones and lacks some. The sample records about 220,000 clones, just over 90% being singletons. Study-level points and caveats: The study recorded 150 to 200 TCR beta chains that were cytomegalovirus-associated. That first-cohort TCR clusters tended to co-occur in the approximately 110 validation repertoires was found in a later analysis. A few chains tied to CMV proved CMV antigen-specific in vitro.

The CDR3 sequence is 13 residues long. CDR1 MGHRA and CDR2 YSYEKL come from the germline V gene. Trimming pared 6 bases from V and 4 bases from J, leaving 11 bases between. The chain uses TRBV4-1 and TRBJ2-3, with unresolved D. The sequence came from a woman aged 18-29 years in good health and CMV-seronegative. The sequencing input was PBMCs. The CDR3 DNA is TGCGCCAGCAGTGAAGCCCTGTCAGATACGCAGTATTTT. Residues: CASSEALSDTQYF.